Listed below are T cell receptor beta chains from one sample, sequenced in a study of early T cells in non-severe SARS-CoV-2 infection. Using its own MiXCR run on the 5' RACE reads, TCRdb lists one record per CDR3 protein. The sample includes fewer than 30,000 distinct CDR3 sequences, around 5% of them seen just once. Sequencing input: whole blood. These receptors came from an adult who was a healthcare worker with PCR-confirmed SARS-CoV-2 infection or an uninfected control (not recorded which). The CDR3 runs from the conserved cysteine through the conserved F or W. The D gene is left open where the match is weak. Clone sizes are given selectively: once, few, many, or a class where the clone is expanded.

cdr3_aa: CASSQERLPGGTDTQYF
cdr3_nt: TGCGCCAGCAGCCAAGAAAGGCTCCCAGGAGGCACAGATACGCAGTATTTT
clone_size: many
d_call: .
cdr3_length: 17
v_call: TRBV4-1
j_call: TRBJ2-3

cdr3_aa: CATSDPRQGGDYGYTF
cdr3_nt: TGTGCCACCAGTGACCCTCGACAGGGTGGGGACTATGGCTACACCTTC
clone_size: many
d_call: TRBD1
cdr3_length: 16
v_call: TRBV24-1
j_call: TRBJ1-2

cdr3_aa: CASSLAHANEQFF
cdr3_nt: TGTGCCAGCAGCTTAGCCCATGCCAATGAGCAGTTCTTC
clone_size: many
d_call: .
cdr3_length: 13
v_call: TRBV11-3
j_call: TRBJ2-1

cdr3_aa: CASSQGAARGLTANYGYTF
cdr3_nt: TGCGCCAGCAGCCAGGGGGCGGCTAGGGGGCTCACTGCTAACTATGGCTACACCTTC
clone_size: .
d_call: TRBD1
cdr3_length: 19
v_call: TRBV4-1
j_call: TRBJ1-2

cdr3_aa: CSVGRAEKNTEAFF
cdr3_nt: TGCAGCGTTGGCCGGGCAGAGAAGAACACTGAAGCTTTCTTT
clone_size: .
d_call: .
cdr3_length: 14
v_call: TRBV29-1
j_call: TRBJ1-1

cdr3_aa: CSARDSGGWEQYF
cdr3_nt: TGCAGTGCTAGAGATTCAGGGGGCTGGGAGCAGTACTTC
clone_size: few
d_call: TRBD1
cdr3_length: 13
v_call: TRBV20-1
j_call: TRBJ2-7

cdr3_aa: CASSPPGLAGADTQYF
cdr3_nt: TGTGCCAGCTCACCGCCGGGACTAGCGGGAGCAGATACGCAGTATTTT
clone_size: many
d_call: TRBD2
cdr3_length: 16
v_call: TRBV18
j_call: TRBJ2-3

cdr3_aa: CASSLAERHNEQFF
cdr3_nt: TGTGCCAGCAGCTTAGCGGAGAGGCACAATGAGCAGTTCTTC
clone_size: many
d_call: .
cdr3_length: 14
v_call: TRBV7-9
j_call: TRBJ2-1

cdr3_aa: CSVEVYYEQYF
cdr3_nt: TGCAGCGTTGAAGTCTACTACGAGCAGTACTTC
clone_size: many
d_call: .
cdr3_length: 11
v_call: TRBV29-1
j_call: TRBJ2-7

cdr3_aa: CASSLSAGEGNEQFF
cdr3_nt: TGTGCCAGCAGCTTATCAGCGGGAGAGGGCAATGAGCAGTTCTTC
clone_size: medium-sized
d_call: TRBD2
cdr3_length: 15
v_call: TRBV7-6
j_call: TRBJ2-1

cdr3_aa: CASSQDLRVGQKLSPLHF
cdr3_nt: TGCGCCAGCAGCCAAGATCTGCGGGTGGGACAGAAACTTTCACCCCTCCACTTT
clone_size: many
d_call: TRBD1
cdr3_length: 18
v_call: TRBV4-1
j_call: TRBJ1-6

cdr3_aa: CAIGLADSYNEQFF
cdr3_nt: TGTGCCATCGGCCTAGCGGACTCCTACAATGAGCAGTTCTTC
clone_size: many
d_call: TRBD2
cdr3_length: 14
v_call: TRBV10-3
j_call: TRBJ2-1

cdr3_aa: CASSDRGGLLELNTEAFF
cdr3_nt: TGTGCCAGCAGTGACCGGGGGGGCCTGCTAGAGTTGAACACTGAAGCTTTCTTT
clone_size: many
d_call: .
cdr3_length: 18
v_call: TRBV6-4
j_call: TRBJ1-1

cdr3_aa: CASTAGGTVYNEQFF
cdr3_nt: TGTGCCAGCACGGCAGGAGGTACCGTCTACAATGAGCAGTTCTTC
clone_size: many
d_call: .
cdr3_length: 15
v_call: TRBV12-3/TRBV12-4
j_call: TRBJ2-1

cdr3_aa: CASSKAGQSSYNEQFF
cdr3_nt: TGTGCCAGTAGTAAGGCGGGACAGAGCTCCTACAATGAGCAGTTCTTC
clone_size: many
d_call: .
cdr3_length: 16
v_call: TRBV19
j_call: TRBJ2-1

cdr3_aa: CASSSGTGLAGSWTQYF
cdr3_nt: TGTGCCAGCAGCTCCGGAACCGGACTAGCGGGGTCGTGGACCCAGTACTTC
clone_size: .
d_call: TRBD2
cdr3_length: 17
v_call: TRBV11-2
j_call: TRBJ2-5

cdr3_aa: CSVEGRAYEQYF
cdr3_nt: TGCAGCGTTGAAGGTCGCGCCTACGAGCAGTACTTC
clone_size: few
d_call: .
cdr3_length: 12
v_call: TRBV29-1
j_call: TRBJ2-7

cdr3_aa: CSARDREFSEAFF
cdr3_nt: TGCAGTGCTAGGGACAGGGAATTCTCTGAAGCTTTCTTT
clone_size: many
d_call: TRBD1
cdr3_length: 13
v_call: TRBV20-1
j_call: TRBJ1-1

cdr3_aa: CASRLPGTGGREKLFF
cdr3_nt: TGCGCCAGCAGACTCCCCGGGACAGGGGGCAGAGAAAAACTGTTTTTT
clone_size: many
d_call: TRBD1
cdr3_length: 16
v_call: TRBV4-1
j_call: TRBJ1-4

cdr3_aa: CASSFSGNSYNEQFF
cdr3_nt: TGTGCCAGCAGCTTTAGCGGGAACTCCTACAATGAGCAGTTCTTC
clone_size: few
d_call: TRBD2
cdr3_length: 15
v_call: TRBV7-6
j_call: TRBJ2-1

cdr3_aa: CASKSSGSLTGELFF
cdr3_nt: TGCGCGAGCAAGTCGAGCGGGAGTTTGACCGGGGAGCTGTTTTTT
clone_size: many
d_call: TRBD2
cdr3_length: 15
v_call: TRBV10-2
j_call: TRBJ2-2

cdr3_aa: CAWSVGQPNQPQHF
cdr3_nt: TGTGCCTGGAGTGTAGGGCAGCCCAATCAGCCCCAGCATTTT
clone_size: many
d_call: .
cdr3_length: 14
v_call: TRBV30
j_call: TRBJ1-5

cdr3_aa: CATRGQGWETQYF
cdr3_nt: TGTGCCACCAGGGGACAGGGTTGGGAGACCCAGTACTTC
clone_size: many
d_call: TRBD1
cdr3_length: 13
v_call: TRBV24-1
j_call: TRBJ2-5

cdr3_aa: CASSLEQGSEKLFF
cdr3_nt: TGCGCCAGCAGCTTGGAGCAGGGGAGTGAAAAACTGTTTTTT
clone_size: many
d_call: .
cdr3_length: 14
v_call: TRBV5-1
j_call: TRBJ1-4

cdr3_aa: CASSPPNQPQHF
cdr3_nt: TGTGCCAGCTCACCACCAAATCAGCCCCAGCATTTT
clone_size: .
d_call: .
cdr3_length: 12
v_call: TRBV18
j_call: TRBJ1-5

cdr3_aa: CASSIGGSSYEQYF
cdr3_nt: TGTGCCAGTAGTATAGGCGGGAGCTCCTACGAGCAGTACTTC
clone_size: many
d_call: TRBD2
cdr3_length: 14
v_call: TRBV19
j_call: TRBJ2-7